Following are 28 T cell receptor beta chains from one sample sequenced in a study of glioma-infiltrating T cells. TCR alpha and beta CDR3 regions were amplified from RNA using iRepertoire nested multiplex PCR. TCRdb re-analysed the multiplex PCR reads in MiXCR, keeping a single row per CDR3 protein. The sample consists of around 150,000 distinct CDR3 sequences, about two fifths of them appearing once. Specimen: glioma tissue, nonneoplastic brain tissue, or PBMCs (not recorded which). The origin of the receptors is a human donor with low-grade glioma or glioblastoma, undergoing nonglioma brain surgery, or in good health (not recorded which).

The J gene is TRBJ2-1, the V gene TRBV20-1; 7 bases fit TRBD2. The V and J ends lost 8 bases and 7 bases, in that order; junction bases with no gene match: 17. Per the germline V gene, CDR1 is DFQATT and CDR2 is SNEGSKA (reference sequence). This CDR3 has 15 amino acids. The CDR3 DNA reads TGCAGTTCTCTTCGGGGCACCCCCGGGGGGAATGAGCAGTTCTTC. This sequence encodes CSSLRGTPGGNEQFF.

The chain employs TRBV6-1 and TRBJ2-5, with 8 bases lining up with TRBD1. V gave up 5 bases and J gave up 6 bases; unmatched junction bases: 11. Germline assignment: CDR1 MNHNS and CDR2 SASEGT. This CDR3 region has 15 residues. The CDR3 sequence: CASSRTGTSQQTQYF. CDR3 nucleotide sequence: TGTGCCAGCAGTAGGACAGGGACTTCTCAACAGACCCAGTACTTC.

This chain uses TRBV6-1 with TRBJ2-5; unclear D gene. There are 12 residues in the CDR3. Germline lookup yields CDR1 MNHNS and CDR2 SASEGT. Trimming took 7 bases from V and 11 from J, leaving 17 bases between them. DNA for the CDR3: TGTGCCAGCAAAGTTGGGAACTACGGGCAGTACTTC. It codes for CASKVGNYGQYF.

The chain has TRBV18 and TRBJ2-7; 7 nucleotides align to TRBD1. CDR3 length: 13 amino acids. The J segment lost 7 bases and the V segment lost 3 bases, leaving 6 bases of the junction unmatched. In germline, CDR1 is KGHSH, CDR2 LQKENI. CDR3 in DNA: TGTGCCAGCTCACCGGGACAGCATGGGGAGCAGTACTTC. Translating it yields CASSPGQHGEQYF. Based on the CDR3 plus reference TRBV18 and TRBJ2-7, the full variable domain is NAGVMQNPRHLVRRRGQEARLRCSPMKGHSHVYWYRQLPEEGLKFMVYLQKENIIDESGMPKERFSAEFPKEGPSILRIQQVVRGDSAAYFCASSPGQHGEQYFGPGTRLTVT.

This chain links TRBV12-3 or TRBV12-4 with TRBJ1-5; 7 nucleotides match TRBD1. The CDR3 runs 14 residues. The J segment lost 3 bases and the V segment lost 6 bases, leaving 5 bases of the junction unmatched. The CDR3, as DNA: TGTGCCAGCAGCCGACAGGGCCCCAATCAGCCCCAGCATTTT. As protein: CASSRQGPNQPQHF.

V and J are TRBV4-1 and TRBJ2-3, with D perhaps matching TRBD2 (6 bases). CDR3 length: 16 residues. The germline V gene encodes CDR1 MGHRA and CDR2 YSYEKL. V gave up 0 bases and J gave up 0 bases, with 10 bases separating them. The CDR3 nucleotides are TGCGCCAGCAGCCAAGAAGGAGGGCCTAGCACAGATACGCAGTATTTT. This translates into CASSQEGGPSTDTQYF.

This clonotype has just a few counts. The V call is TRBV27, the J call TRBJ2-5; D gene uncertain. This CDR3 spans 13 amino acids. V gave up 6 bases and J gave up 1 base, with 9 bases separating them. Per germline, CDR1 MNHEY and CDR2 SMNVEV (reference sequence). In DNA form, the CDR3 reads TGTGCCAGCAGCAAGCAGTCCCAAGAGACCCAGTACTTC. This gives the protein CASSKQSQETQYF.

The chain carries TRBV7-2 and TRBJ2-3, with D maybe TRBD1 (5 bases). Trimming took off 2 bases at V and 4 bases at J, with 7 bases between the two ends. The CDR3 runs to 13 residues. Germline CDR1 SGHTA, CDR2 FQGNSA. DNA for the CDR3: TGTGCCAGCAGCTTAACAGGCCCAGATACGCAGTATTTT. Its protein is CASSLTGPDTQYF.

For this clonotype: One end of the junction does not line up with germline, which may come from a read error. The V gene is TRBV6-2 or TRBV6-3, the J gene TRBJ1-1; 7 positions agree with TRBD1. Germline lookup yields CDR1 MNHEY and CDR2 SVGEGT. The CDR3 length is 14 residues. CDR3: CASRSGTANTEASF. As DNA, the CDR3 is TGTGCCAGCAGATCCGGGACAGCGAACACTGAAGCTTCCTTT.

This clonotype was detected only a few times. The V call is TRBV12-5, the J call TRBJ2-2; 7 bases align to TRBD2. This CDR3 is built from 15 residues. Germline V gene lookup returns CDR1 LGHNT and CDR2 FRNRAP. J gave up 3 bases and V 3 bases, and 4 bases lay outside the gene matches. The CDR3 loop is CASGFEREYTGELFF. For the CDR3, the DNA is TGTGCTAGTGGTTTCGAGCGGGAATACACCGGGGAGCTGTTTTTT.

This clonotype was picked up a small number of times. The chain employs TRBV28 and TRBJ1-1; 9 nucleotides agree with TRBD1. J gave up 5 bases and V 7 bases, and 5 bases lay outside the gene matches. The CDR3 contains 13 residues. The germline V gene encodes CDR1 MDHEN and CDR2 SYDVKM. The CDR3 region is CASIGTGSTEAFF. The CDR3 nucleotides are TGTGCCAGCATAGGGACAGGGTCGACTGAAGCTTTCTTT. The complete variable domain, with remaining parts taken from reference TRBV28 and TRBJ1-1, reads DVKVTQSSRYLVKRTGEKVFLECVQDMDHENMFWYRQDPGLGLRLIYFSYDVKMKEKGDIPEGYSVSREKKERFSLILESASTNQTSMYLCASIGTGSTEAFFGQGTRLTVV.

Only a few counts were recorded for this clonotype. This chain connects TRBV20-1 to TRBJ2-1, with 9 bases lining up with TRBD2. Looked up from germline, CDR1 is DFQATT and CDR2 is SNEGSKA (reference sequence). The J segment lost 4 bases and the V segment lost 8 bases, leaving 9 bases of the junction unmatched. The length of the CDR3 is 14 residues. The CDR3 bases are TGCAGTTCTACCGGGACTAGCTCGTACAATGAGCAGTTCTTC. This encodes CSSTGTSSYNEQFF.

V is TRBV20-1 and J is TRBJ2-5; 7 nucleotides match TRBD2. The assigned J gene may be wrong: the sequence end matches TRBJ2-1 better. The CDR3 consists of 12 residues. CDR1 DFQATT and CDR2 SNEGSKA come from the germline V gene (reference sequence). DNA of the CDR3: TGCAGTGCCAAGTGCGGGAGCCGGGAGCAGTTCTTC. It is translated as CSAKCGSREQFF.

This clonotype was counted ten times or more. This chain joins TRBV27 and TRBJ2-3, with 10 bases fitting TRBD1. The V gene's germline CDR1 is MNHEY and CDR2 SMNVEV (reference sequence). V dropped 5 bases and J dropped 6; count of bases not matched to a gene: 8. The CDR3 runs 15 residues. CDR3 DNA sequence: TGTGCCAGCAGTCCATCCGGGACAGGGGTGGATACGCAGTATTTT. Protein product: CASSPSGTGVDTQYF.

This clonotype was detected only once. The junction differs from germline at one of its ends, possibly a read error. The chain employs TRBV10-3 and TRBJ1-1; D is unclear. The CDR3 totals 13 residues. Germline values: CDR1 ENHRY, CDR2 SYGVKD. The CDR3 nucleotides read TGTGCCATCAGTGAGGTCACGAACACTGAAGCTCTCTTT. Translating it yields CAISEVTNTEALF.

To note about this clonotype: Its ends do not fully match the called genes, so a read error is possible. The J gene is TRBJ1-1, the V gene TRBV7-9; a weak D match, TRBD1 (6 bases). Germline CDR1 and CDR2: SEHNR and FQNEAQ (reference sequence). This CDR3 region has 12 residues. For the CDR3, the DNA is TGCGCCAGCAGCGAGCCCGCAGGGGTAGCTTTCTTT. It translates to CASSEPAGVAFF.

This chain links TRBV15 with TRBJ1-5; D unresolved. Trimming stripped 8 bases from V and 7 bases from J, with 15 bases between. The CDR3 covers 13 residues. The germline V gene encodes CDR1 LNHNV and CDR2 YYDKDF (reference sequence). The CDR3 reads CATVQPRRQPQHF. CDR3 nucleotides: TGTGCCACCGTACAACCAAGGAGGCAGCCCCAGCATTTT. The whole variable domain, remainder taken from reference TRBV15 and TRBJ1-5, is DAMVIQNPRYQVTQFGKPVTLSCSQTLNHNVMYWYQQKSSQAPKLLFHYYDKDFNNEADTPDNFQSRRPNTSFCFLDIRSPGLGDTAMYLCATVQPRRQPQHFGDGTRLSIL.

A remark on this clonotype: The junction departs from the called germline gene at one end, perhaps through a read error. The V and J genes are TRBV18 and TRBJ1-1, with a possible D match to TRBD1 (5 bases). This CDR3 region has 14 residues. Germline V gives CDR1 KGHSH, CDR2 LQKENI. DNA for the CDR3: TGTGCCAGCCCACCAAGAGAGACAGAGATTGAAGCTTTCTTT. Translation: CASPPRETEIEAFF.

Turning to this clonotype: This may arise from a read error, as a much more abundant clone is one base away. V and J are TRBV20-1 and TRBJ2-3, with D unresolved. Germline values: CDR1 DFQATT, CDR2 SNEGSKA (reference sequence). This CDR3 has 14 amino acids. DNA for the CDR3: TGCAGTGCTAGAGATCCAAAGGGCACAGATAAGCAGTATTTT. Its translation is CSARDPKGTDKQYF.

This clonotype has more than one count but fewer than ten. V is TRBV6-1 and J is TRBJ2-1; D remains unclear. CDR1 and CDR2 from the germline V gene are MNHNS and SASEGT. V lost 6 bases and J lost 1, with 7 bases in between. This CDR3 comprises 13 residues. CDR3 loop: CASSPFSYNEQFF. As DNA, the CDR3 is TGTGCCAGCAGCCCTTTTTCCTACAATGAGCAGTTCTTC.

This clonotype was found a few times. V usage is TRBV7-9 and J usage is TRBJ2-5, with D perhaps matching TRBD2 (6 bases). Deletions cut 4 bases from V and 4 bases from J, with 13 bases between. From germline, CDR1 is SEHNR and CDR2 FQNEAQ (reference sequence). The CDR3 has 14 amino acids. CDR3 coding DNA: TGTGCCAGCAGCTCCGGGACTGTTAGAGAGACCCAGTACTTC. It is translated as CASSSGTVRETQYF.

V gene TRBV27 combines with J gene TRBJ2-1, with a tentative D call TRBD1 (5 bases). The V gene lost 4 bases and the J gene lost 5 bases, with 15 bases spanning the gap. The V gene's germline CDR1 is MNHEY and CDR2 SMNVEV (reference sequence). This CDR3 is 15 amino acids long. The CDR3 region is CASSYRSGQHNEQFF. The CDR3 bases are TGTGCCAGCAGTTATAGGTCTGGACAACACAATGAGCAGTTCTTC.

CDR3 sequence: CSASGLAGYEQFF. For the CDR3, the DNA is TGCAGTGCCTCGGGACTAGCGGGATATGAGCAGTTCTTC. The genes are TRBV20-1 and TRBJ2-1; TRBD2 aligns across 13 bases. CDR1 and CDR2 from the germline V gene are DFQATT and SNEGSKA (reference sequence). The CDR3 loop spans 13 amino acids. Unmatched junction bases numbered 4, after V lost 6 bases and J lost 8 bases.

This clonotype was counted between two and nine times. The DNA for the CDR3 is TGTGCCAGCAGCGTCGGGACTTCAGATACGCAGTATTTT. Translating it yields CASSVGTSDTQYF. V gene TRBV7-9 combines with J gene TRBJ2-3, with D tentatively TRBD2 (6 bases). The CDR3 contains 13 residues. Germline V lookup: CDR1 SEHNR, CDR2 FQNEAQ (reference sequence). The germline V and J ends were trimmed by 5 bases and 4 bases, with 10 bases remaining between them.

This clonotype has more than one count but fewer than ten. The CDR3 sequence is CASSQGILEQYF. The CDR3 coding sequence is TGTGCCAGCAGTCAGGGGATTCTGGAGCAGTACTTC. The genes are TRBV28 and TRBJ2-7; a weak D match, TRBD1 (6 bases). CDR1 is MDHEN, CDR2 SYDVKM, per germline. The CDR3 covers 12 residues. V gave up 5 bases and J gave up 7 bases, with 12 bases separating them.

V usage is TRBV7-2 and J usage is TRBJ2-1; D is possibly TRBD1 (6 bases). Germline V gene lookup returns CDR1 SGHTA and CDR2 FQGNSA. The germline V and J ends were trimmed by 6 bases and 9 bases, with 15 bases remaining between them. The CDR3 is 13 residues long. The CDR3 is CASRHKGGTEQFF. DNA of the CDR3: TGTGCCAGCAGGCACAAAGGGGGAACTGAGCAGTTCTTC.

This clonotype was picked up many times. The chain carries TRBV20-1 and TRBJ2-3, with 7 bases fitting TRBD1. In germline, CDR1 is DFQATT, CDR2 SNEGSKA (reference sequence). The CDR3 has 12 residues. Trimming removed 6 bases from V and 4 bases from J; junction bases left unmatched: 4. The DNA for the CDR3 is TGCAGTGCCAGACAGGGTTCAGATACGCAGTATTTT. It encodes CSARQGSDTQYF.

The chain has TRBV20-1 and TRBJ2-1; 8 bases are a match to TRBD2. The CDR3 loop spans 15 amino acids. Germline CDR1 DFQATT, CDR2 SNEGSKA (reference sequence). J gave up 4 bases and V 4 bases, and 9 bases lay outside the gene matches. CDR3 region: CSAITAGASYNEQFF. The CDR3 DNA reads TGCAGTGCTATCACAGCGGGAGCGTCTTACAATGAGCAGTTCTTC.